One TCR beta chain is described in this entry. This entry belongs to a study of technical replicates of blood from a handful of donors. CDR3 length: 17 amino acids. J was trimmed by 4 bases and V by 1 base; bases with no gene match: 7. From germline, CDR1 is LGHNA and CDR2 YSLEER. The data were produced by immunoSEQ multiplex PCR, yet TCRdb's version contains in-frame clones alone and is incomplete. Of 55,000 to 75,000 clones in the sample, around 96% were seen once. The chain couples TRBV4-3 to TRBJ2-1, with 10 bases fitting TRBD2. Material for sequencing was PBMCs. This TCR was sampled from a human donor in good health. Some clones in this sample may be carry-over from other donors' samples. Here the CDR3 reads CASSQAYRTSGYNEQFF. CDR3 DNA: TGCGCCAGCAGCCAAGCGTACCGGACTAGCGGTTACAATGAGCAGTTCTTC.